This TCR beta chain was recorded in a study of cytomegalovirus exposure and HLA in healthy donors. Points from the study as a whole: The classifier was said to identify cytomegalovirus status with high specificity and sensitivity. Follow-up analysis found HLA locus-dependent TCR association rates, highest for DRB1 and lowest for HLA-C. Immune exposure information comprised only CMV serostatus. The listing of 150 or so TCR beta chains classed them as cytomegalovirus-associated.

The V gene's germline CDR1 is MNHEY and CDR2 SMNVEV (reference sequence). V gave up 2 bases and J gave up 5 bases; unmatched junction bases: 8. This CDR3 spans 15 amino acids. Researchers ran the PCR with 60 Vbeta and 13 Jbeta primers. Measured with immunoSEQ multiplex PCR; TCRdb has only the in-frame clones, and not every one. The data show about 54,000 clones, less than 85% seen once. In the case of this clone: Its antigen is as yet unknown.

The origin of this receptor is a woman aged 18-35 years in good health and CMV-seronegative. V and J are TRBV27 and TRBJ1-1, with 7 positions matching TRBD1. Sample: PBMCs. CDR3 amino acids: CASSLKYRGWTEAFF. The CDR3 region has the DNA TGTGCCAGCAGTTTAAAGTACAGGGGATGGACTGAAGCTTTCTTT.